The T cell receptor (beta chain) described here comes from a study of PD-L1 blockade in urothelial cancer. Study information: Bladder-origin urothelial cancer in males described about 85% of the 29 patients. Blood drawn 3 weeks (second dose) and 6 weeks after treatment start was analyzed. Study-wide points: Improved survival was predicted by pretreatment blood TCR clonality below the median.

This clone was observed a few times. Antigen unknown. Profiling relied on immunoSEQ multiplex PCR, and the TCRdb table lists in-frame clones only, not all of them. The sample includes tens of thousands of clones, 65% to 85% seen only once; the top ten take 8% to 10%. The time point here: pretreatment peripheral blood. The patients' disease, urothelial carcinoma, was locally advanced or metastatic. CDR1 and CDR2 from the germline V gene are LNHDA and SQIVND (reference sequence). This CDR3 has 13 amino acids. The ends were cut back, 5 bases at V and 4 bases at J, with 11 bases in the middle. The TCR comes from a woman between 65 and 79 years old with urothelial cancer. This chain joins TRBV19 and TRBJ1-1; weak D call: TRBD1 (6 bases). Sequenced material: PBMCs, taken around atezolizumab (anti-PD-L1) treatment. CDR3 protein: CASSLGTSTEAFF. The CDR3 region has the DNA TGTGCCAGTAGTCTTGGGACAAGCACTGAAGCTTTCTTT.